This T cell receptor (beta chain) was sequenced during a study of T cell responses to AZD1222 COVID-19 vaccine. This CDR3 comprises 16 residues. Per the germline V gene, CDR1 is MDHEN and CDR2 is SYDVKM. Trimming removed 4 bases at V and 4 bases at J, with 19 bases between. TCRdb keeps only in-frame clones here, not all; method: immunoSEQ multiplex PCR. The sample yields fewer than 120,000 clones, approximately 90% seen once. This material consisted of peripheral blood, taken on day 0 of AZD1222 vaccination. The source is an adult in good health. This chain joins TRBV28 and TRBJ2-5; maybe TRBD1 (6 bases). The CDR3 sequence: CASSSTSPGHRETQYF. For the CDR3, the DNA is TGTGCCAGCAGTTCAACCTCGCCGGGACATCGAGAGACCCAGTACTTC.